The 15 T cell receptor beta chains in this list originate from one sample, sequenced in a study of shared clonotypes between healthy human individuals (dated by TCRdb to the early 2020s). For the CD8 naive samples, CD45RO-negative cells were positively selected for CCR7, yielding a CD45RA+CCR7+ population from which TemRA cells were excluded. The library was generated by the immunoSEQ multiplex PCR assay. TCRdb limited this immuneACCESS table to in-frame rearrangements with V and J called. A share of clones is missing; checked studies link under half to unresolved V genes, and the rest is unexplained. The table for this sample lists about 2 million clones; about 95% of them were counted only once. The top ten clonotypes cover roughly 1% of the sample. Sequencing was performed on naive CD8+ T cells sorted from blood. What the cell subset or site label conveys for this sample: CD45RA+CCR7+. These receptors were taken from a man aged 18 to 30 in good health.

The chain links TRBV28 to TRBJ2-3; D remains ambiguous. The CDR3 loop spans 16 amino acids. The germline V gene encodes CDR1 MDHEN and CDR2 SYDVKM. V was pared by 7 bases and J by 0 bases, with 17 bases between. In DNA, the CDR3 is TGTGCCAGCACCACCCTTCGGTTTTCTAGCACAGATACGCAGTATTTT. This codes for CASTTLRFSSTDTQYF.

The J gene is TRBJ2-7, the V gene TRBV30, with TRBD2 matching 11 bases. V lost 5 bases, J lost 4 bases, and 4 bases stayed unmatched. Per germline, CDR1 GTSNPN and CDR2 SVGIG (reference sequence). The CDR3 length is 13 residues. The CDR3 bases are TGTGCCTGGGACGGGACTAGCGGTTACGAGCAGTACTTC. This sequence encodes CAWDGTSGYEQYF.

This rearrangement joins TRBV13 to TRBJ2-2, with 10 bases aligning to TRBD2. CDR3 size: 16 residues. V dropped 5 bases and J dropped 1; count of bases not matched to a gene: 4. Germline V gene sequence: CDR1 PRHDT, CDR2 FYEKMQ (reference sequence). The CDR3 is CASSPRTSGNTGELFF. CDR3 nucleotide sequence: TGTGCCAGCAGCCCACGGACTAGCGGGAACACCGGGGAGCTGTTTTTT.

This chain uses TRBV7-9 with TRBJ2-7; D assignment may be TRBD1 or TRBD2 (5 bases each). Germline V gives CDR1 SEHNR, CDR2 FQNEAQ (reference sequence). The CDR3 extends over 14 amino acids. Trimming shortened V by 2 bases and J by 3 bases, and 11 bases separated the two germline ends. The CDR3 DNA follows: TGTGCCAGCAGCTTAAAAGGGGAGAACTACGAGCAGTACTTC. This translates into CASSLKGENYEQYF. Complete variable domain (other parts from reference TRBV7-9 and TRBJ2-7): DTGVSQNPRHKITKRGQNVTFRCDPISEHNRLYWYRQTLGQGPEFLTYFQNEAQLEKSRLLSDRFSAERPKGSFSTLEIQRTEQGDSAMYLCASSLKGENYEQYFGPGTRLTVT.

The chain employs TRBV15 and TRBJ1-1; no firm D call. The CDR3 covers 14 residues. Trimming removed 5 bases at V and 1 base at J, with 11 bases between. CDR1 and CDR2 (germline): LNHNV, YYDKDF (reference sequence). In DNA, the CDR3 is TGTGCCACCAGCCCGCCTCCATGGAACACTGAAGCTTTCTTT. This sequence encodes CATSPPPWNTEAFF.

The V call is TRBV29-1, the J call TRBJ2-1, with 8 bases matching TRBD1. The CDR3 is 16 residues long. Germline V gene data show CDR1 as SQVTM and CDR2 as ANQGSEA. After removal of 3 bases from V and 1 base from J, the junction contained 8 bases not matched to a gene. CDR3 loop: CSVEGGQGGSYNEQFF. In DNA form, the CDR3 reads TGCAGCGTTGAGGGCGGACAGGGCGGGTCCTACAATGAGCAGTTCTTC.

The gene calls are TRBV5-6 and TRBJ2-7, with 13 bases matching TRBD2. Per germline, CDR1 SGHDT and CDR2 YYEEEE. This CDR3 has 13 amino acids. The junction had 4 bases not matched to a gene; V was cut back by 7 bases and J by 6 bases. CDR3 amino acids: CASLLAGGREQYF. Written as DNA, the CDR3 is TGTGCCAGCTTACTAGCGGGGGGGCGCGAGCAGTACTTC. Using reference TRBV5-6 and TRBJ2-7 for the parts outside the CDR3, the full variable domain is DAGVTQSPTHLIKTRGQQVTLRCSPKSGHDTVSWYQQALGQGPQFIFQYYEEEERQRGNFPDRFSGHQFPNYSSELNVNALLLGDSALYLCASLLAGGREQYFGPGTRLTVT.

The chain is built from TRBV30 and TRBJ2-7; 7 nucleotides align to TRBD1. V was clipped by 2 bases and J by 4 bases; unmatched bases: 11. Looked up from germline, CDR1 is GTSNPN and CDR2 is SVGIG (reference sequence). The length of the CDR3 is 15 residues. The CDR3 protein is CAWSITGTAFYEQYF. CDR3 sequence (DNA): TGTGCCTGGAGTATTACCGGGACAGCATTTTACGAGCAGTACTTC.

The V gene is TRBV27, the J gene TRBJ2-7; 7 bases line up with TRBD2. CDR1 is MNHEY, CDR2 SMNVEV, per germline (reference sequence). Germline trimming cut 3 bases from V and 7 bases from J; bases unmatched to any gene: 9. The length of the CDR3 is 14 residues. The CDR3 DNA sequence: TGTGCCAGCAGTTTCCTCTGGACTAGTCTAGAGCAGTACTTC. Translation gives CASSFLWTSLEQYF.

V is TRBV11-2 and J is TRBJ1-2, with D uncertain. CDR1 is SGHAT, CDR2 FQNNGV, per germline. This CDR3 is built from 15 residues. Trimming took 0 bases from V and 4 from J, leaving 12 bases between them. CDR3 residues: CASSLEVGVAYGYTF. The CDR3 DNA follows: TGTGCCAGCAGCTTAGAGGTCGGCGTTGCCTATGGCTACACCTTC.

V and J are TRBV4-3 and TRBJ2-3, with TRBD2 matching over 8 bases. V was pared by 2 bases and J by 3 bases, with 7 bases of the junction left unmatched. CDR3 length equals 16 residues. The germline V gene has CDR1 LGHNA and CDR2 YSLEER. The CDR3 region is CASSQTPGLVTDTQYF. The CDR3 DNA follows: TGCGCCAGCAGCCAAACCCCGGGACTAGTGACAGATACGCAGTATTTT.

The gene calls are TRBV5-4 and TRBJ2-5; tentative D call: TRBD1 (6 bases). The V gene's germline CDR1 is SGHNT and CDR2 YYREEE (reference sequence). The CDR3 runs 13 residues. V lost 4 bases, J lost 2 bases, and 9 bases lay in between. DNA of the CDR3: TGTGCCAGCAGCCCGAGGGGGCAAGAGACCCAGTACTTC. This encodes CASSPRGQETQYF.

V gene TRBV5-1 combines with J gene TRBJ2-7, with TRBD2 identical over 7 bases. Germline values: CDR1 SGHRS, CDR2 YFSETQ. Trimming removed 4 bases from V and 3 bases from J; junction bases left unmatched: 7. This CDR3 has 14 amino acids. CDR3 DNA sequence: TGCGCCAGCAGCGCGGGGGACGGTTTCTACGAGCAGTACTTC. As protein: CASSAGDGFYEQYF.

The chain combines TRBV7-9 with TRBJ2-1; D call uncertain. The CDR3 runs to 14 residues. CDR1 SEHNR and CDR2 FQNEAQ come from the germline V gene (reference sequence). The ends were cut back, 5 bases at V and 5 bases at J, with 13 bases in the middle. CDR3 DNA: TGTGCCAGCAGCGTCGGATTGCCCAACAATGAGCAGTTCTTC. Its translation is CASSVGLPNNEQFF.

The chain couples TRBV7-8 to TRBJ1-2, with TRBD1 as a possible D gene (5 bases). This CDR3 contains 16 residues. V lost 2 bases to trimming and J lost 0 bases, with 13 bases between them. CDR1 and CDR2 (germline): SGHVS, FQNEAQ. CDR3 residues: CASSLNTGAPNYGYTF. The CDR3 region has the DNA TGTGCCAGCAGCTTAAACACAGGAGCTCCTAACTATGGCTACACCTTC.